The 15 T cell receptor beta chains below come from one sample, sequenced in a study of T cell repertoires in cytomegalovirus infection. Via MiXCR, TCRdb re-called the reads, giving one row per CDR3 protein. The table shows roughly 500,000 distinct CDR3 sequences, with approximately 15% occurring only once. The sample comprised CD8+ T cells from PBMCs. The receptors originated from a human donor in good health (CMV status not recorded). Some clones in this sample may be carry-over from other donors' samples.

This clonotype was seen a handful of times. The rearrangement uses TRBV4-2 and TRBJ2-7; tentative D call: TRBD1 (5 bases). The CDR3 is 13 amino acids. Trimming took 7 bases from V and 3 from J, leaving 13 bases between them. Germline V gene data show CDR1 as LGHNA and CDR2 as YNFKEQ. In DNA, the CDR3 is TGTGCCAGCACCAAGGGGCCCGGCTACGAGCAGTACTTC. This sequence encodes CASTKGPGYEQYF.

This sequence joins TRBV13 and TRBJ2-3; D may be TRBD1 or TRBD2 (5 bases each). The CDR3 runs to 15 residues. The germline gives CDR1 PRHDT, CDR2 FYEKMQ (reference sequence). Trimming cost V 7 bases and J 0 bases, with 14 bases left between them. Here the CDR3 DNA reads TGTGCCAGCATCGGGACGGATTCAAGCACAGATACGCAGTATTTT. Amino acids: CASIGTDSSTDTQYF. The variable domain in full, completed from reference TRBV13 and TRBJ2-3, reads AAGVIQSPRHLIKEKRETATLKCYPIPRHDTVYWYQQGPGQDPQFLISFYEKMQSDKGSIPDRFSAQQFSDYHSELNMSSLELGDSALYFCASIGTDSSTDTQYFGPGTRLTVL.

Note on this clonotype: This may be a read error: a much more frequent sequence differs by one nucleotide. This chain joins TRBV12-3 or TRBV12-4 and TRBJ2-5; unclear D gene. Trimming shortened V by 6 bases and J by 1 base, and 15 bases separated the two germline ends. There are 15 residues in the CDR3. The CDR3 DNA sequence: TGTGCCAGCAGCGCAGACCGGGCGCTCCAAGAGACCCAGTACTTC. Translating it yields CASSADRALQETQYF.

This clonotype was detected only a few times. The chain has TRBV9 and TRBJ2-5; 15 positions agree with TRBD2. Trimming removed 4 bases from V and 5 bases from J; junction bases left unmatched: 9. Germline CDR1 reads SGDLS; CDR2 reads YYNGEE. The CDR3 loop spans 17 amino acids. The DNA of the CDR3 is TGTGCCAGCAGCTCGGGAGGACTAGCGGGGGGGCGTGAGACCCAGTACTTC. It is translated as CASSSGGLAGGRETQYF. The whole variable domain, remainder taken from reference TRBV9 and TRBJ2-5, is DSGVTQTPKHLITATGQRVTLRCSPRSGDLSVYWYQQSLDQGLQFLIQYYNGEERAKGNILERFSAQQFPDLHSELNLSSLELGDSALYFCASSSGGLAGGRETQYFGPGTRLLVL.

This clonotype came up many times. This chain connects TRBV19 to TRBJ2-2, with 8 bases fitting TRBD2. J gave up 3 bases and V 5 bases, and 8 bases lay outside the gene matches. The length of the CDR3 is 16 residues. The germline V gene has CDR1 LNHDA and CDR2 SQIVND (reference sequence). The CDR3 loop is CASSAGGAGYTGELFF. DNA of the CDR3: TGTGCCAGTAGTGCCGGGGGGGCAGGATACACCGGGGAGCTGTTTTTT.

This clonotype was seen many times. The J gene is TRBJ1-5, the V gene TRBV19, with TRBD1 matching over 8 bases. Looked up from germline, CDR1 is LNHDA and CDR2 is SQIVND (reference sequence). Trimming removed 5 bases from V and 2 bases from J; junction bases left unmatched: 5. The length of the CDR3 is 15 residues. CDR3 nucleotides: TGTGCCAGTAGTCCTCAGGGGGCCGGCAATCAGCCCCAGCATTTT. It encodes CASSPQGAGNQPQHF.

This clonotype was seen at least ten times. The chain employs TRBV4-2 and TRBJ2-1, with 9 bases identical to TRBD2. This CDR3 has 18 amino acids. J was trimmed by 6 bases and V by 3 bases; bases with no gene match: 15. Germline assignment: CDR1 LGHNA and CDR2 YNFKEQ. This CDR3 reads CASSHTVSGRPISNEQFF. In nucleotides, the CDR3 is TGTGCCAGCAGCCACACCGTCAGCGGGAGGCCTATAAGCAATGAGCAGTTCTTC.

This clonotype was seen repeatedly, ten times or more. The J gene is TRBJ2-3, the V gene TRBV7-8; TRBD2 agrees at 7 bases. This CDR3 region has 16 residues. V was clipped by 8 bases and J by 7 bases; unmatched bases: 18. Germline loops: CDR1 SGHVS, CDR2 FQNEAQ. The CDR3 coding sequence is TGTGCCAGCGGATTGCTGGTGGGCGGGAGAAGGTATACGCAGTATTTT. Encoded protein: CASGLLVGGRRYTQYF.

This clonotype was seen repeatedly, ten times or more. This chain joins TRBV11-2 and TRBJ1-3; 7 bases are a match to TRBD1. Trimming took 0 bases from V and 2 from J; bases not matched to a gene: 1. This CDR3 spans 15 amino acids. Germline-derived CDR1 and CDR2 are SGHAT and FQNNGV. CDR3 amino acids: CASSLDDRAGNTIYF. For the CDR3, the DNA is TGTGCCAGCAGCTTAGATGACAGGGCTGGAAACACCATATATTTT.

Only a few counts were recorded for this clonotype. The chain uses TRBV9 and TRBJ2-2; D is perhaps TRBD1 (6 bases). V dropped 0 bases and J dropped 4 bases, with 13 bases sitting between them. CDR3 length: 16 amino acids. Germline assignment: CDR1 SGDLS and CDR2 YYNGEE. CDR3 loop: CASSVVSGVGTGELFF. For the CDR3, the DNA is TGTGCCAGCAGCGTAGTATCAGGGGTGGGCACCGGGGAGCTGTTTTTT.

This clonotype showed up many times. The chain has TRBV6-1 and TRBJ2-1; weak D call: TRBD1 (6 bases). This CDR3 region has 15 residues. Germline V gene data show CDR1 as MNHNS and CDR2 as SASEGT. Trimming removed 5 bases from V and 5 bases from J, with 16 bases in between. CDR3 loop: CASSLTGSGDNEQFF. The DNA for the CDR3 is TGTGCCAGCAGTTTAACAGGGTCGGGCGACAATGAGCAGTTCTTC.

Of note for this clonotype: With a much larger clone just one base away, this may be a read error. The chain recombines TRBV7-7 with TRBJ2-7; unclear D gene. The CDR3 consists of 12 residues. The germline gives CDR1 SSHAT, CDR2 FNYEAQ (reference sequence). CDR3 sequence reads: CARSRGVGSKEF. Here the CDR3 DNA reads TGTGCCAGAAGCCGCGGCGTAGGGTCAAAGGAATTC.

This clonotype was observed a handful of times. The chain links TRBV28 to TRBJ2-3; 7 bases fit TRBD1. J was trimmed by 2 bases and V by 1 base; bases with no gene match: 6. Germline CDR1 and CDR2: MDHEN and SYDVKM. This CDR3 has 16 amino acids. The CDR3 is CASSLFPGQNTDTQYF. The CDR3 bases are TGTGCCAGCAGTTTATTCCCGGGACAGAACACAGATACGCAGTATTTT.

This clonotype appeared many times. J is TRBJ2-1 and V is TRBV7-3, with D perhaps TRBD1 or TRBD2 (5 bases each). CDR1 and CDR2 (germline): SGHTA, FQGTGA. The CDR3 length is 13 residues. V lost 7 bases and J lost 10, with 17 bases in between. The CDR3 loop reads CASTPGPGEEQFF. CDR3 bases: TGTGCCAGCACCCCGGGACCAGGTGAGGAGCAGTTCTTC.

In its sample, this clonotype was seen many times. V is TRBV12-3 or TRBV12-4 and J is TRBJ1-2; D is possibly TRBD1 (5 bases). The CDR3 loop spans 16 amino acids. V dropped 7 bases and J dropped 2 bases, with 20 bases sitting between them. The CDR3 nucleotides are TGTGCCAGCACCCAAGGGGCCTACGTCCTAAACTATGGCTACACCTTC. It codes for CASTQGAYVLNYGYTF.